This T cell receptor (beta chain) originates from a study of blood T cell repertoires in COVID-19. The CDR3 has 11 amino acids. Germline V gene lookup returns CDR1 DFQATT and CDR2 SNEGSKA (reference sequence). With 1 base removed from V and 2 bases from J, the gap between germline ends came to 2 bases. Profiled with immunoSEQ multiplex PCR; TCRdb holds only in-frame clones, not every one. The data hold 190,000 or so clones, with roughly 87% observed a single time. Material for sequencing was PBMCs or T cells enriched from blood (not recorded which). This receptor was taken from a man aged 18 to 30 with acute COVID-19. The J gene is TRBJ2-5, the V gene TRBV20-1; D unclear. The CDR3 region is CSARVQETQYF. The CDR3 coding sequence is TGCAGTGCTAGAGTACAAGAGACCCAGTACTTC.